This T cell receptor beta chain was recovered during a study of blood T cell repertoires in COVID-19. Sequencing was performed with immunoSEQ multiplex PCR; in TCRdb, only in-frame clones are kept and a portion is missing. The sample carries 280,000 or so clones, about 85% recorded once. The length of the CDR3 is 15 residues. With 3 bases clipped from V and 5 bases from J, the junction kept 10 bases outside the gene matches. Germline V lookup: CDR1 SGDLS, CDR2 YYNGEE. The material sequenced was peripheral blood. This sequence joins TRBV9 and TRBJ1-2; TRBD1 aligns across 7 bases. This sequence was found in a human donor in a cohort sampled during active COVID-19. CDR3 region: CASSERQGEEYGYTF. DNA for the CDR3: TGTGCCAGCAGCGAGCGACAGGGCGAAGAGTATGGCTACACCTTC.